The 28 T cell receptor beta chains presented below share a single source sample, sequenced in a study of tumor-infiltrating lymphocytes in primary liver carcinoma. cDNA specific to TCR beta was made from approximately 0.55 ug of total RNA, with a constant-region primer employed for priming. It was through three nested multiplex PCR rounds of slightly modified ARM-PCR that TCR beta libraries arose. For 10 cycles apiece, the opening two PCR rounds ran with TRBV1-TRBV30 forward primers and a C-beta reverse primer. MiXCR, run by TCRdb on the multiplex PCR reads, gives a single entry per CDR3 protein. The sample shows tens of thousands of distinct CDR3 sequences, about two thirds of them seen only once. The source material, about 18-31 mg of unsorted bulk tissue, was used to co-extract RNA and DNA. Sequencing was carried out using liver tumor tissue from sampling region 5. This sample's subset: tumor region T5, tumor centre. The receptors stem from a man in his forties with primary liver carcinoma and hepatitis B virus infection.

Remarks on this clonotype: The junction shows a germline mismatch at one end, possibly a read error. The chain carries TRBV14 and TRBJ2-1; the D is unclear. This CDR3 is built from 15 residues. Germline loops: CDR1 SGHDN, CDR2 FVKESK. The CDR3 here is CPSSQGLRSYNEQFF. The DNA for the CDR3 is TGTCCCAGCAGCCAAGGTCTTAGGTCTTACAATGAGCAGTTCTTC.

This clonotype appeared a few times. V usage is TRBV11-2 and J usage is TRBJ2-3; 8 bases match TRBD2. After removal of 5 bases from V and 6 bases from J, the junction contained 10 bases not matched to a gene. Looked up from germline, CDR1 is SGHAT and CDR2 is FQNNGV. This CDR3 comprises 15 residues. The CDR3 nucleotides read TGTGCCAGCAGCCATACTAGCGGCTTCGTGGATACGCAGTATTTT. Its translation is CASSHTSGFVDTQYF.

On this clonotype: Given a much more abundant clone one base away, this may be a read error. The chain recombines TRBV5-1 with TRBJ2-5, with D maybe TRBD2 (6 bases). Trimming shortened V by 7 bases and J by 5 bases, and 12 bases separated the two germline ends. The germline CDR1 and CDR2 sequences are SGHRS and YFSETQ. The CDR3 is 12 amino acids. The CDR3 is CASAHRGETQYF. CDR3 sequence (DNA): TGCGCCAGCGCCCACCGGGGGGAGACCCAGTACTTC.

Worth noting for this clonotype: Because it lacks the conserved phenylalanine or tryptophan at the end, this CDR3 is likely a read error. This chain connects TRBV28 to TRBJ2-5; D is undetermined. Germline CDR1 reads MDHEN; CDR2 reads SYDVKM. The CDR3 is made up of 12 amino acids. CDR3 in DNA: TGTCCCAACAGTTTCAGACGGGAGACCCAGTACGTC. Protein: CPNSFRRETQYV.

This clonotype was observed once. The junction departs from germline at one end; a sequencing error may be responsible. The chain employs TRBV29-1 and TRBJ1-1; D might be TRBD1 (5 bases). The CDR3 loop spans 12 amino acids. Germline V gene data show CDR1 as SQVTM and CDR2 as ANQGSEA. In DNA form, the CDR3 reads TGTAGCGTTGATGGGGGGGACACTGAAGCTTTCTTT. Its translation: CSVDGGDTEAFF.

This clonotype is labeled medium-sized. The CDR3 spells CASSLGAASGRANEQFF. The DNA for the CDR3 is TGTGCCAGCAGCTTAGGGGCTGCTAGCGGGAGGGCCAATGAGCAGTTCTTC. The chain carries TRBV11-2 and TRBJ2-1; 12 nucleotides line up with TRBD2. The CDR3 totals 17 residues. In germline, CDR1 is SGHAT, CDR2 FQNNGV. V was clipped by 1 base and J by 6 bases; unmatched bases: 7.

The CDR3 bases are TGTGCCAGCAGTGCTGAGAGGCTGGCCGAGCAGTACTTC. Translation: CASSAERLAEQYF. V gene TRBV6-1 combines with J gene TRBJ2-7; unclear D gene. This CDR3 has 13 amino acids. Germline CDR1 MNHNS, CDR2 SASEGT. Trimming removed 4 bases from V and 6 bases from J, with 13 bases in between.

Comment on this clonotype: The CDR3 end shows no conserved phenylalanine or tryptophan, and so a read error is likely. V is TRBV28 and J is TRBJ2-7, with 9 bases fitting TRBD1. The germline V gene encodes CDR1 MDHEN and CDR2 SYDVKM. Germline trimming cut 5 bases from V and 2 bases from J; bases unmatched to any gene: 7. CDR3 length: 15 residues. CDR3 sequence: CASSVSRDRAYEQYL. The CDR3 DNA follows: TGTGCCAGCAGTGTCTCGAGGGACAGGGCCTACGAGCAGTACCTC.

With regard to this clonotype: A junction end diverges from the germline sequence, so it may reflect a read error. CDR3 protein: CDSRLREAYEQYF. CDR3 sequence (DNA): TGTGACAGCAGATTGCGGGAGGCCTACGAGCAGTACTTC. The chain joins TRBV12-3 or TRBV12-4 to TRBJ2-7, with 8 bases lining up with TRBD2. The CDR3 loop spans 13 amino acids.

This clonotype showed up just once. The junction and the germline gene differ at one end; a read error may be behind it. The chain recombines TRBV4-1 with TRBJ2-3, with a weak D call TRBD2 (5 bases). There are 15 residues in the CDR3. Germline assignment: CDR1 MGHRA and CDR2 YSYEKL. The CDR3 sequence: CASRQEPSSTDAQYF. The CDR3 coding sequence is TGCGCCAGCAGGCAAGAGCCTAGCAGCACAGATGCGCAGTATTTT.

Turning to this clonotype: Germline and junction disagree at one end, which may indicate a read error. This chain connects TRBV29-1 to TRBJ2-3; 10 bases align to TRBD2. Germline V CDR1 and CDR2: SQVTM, ANQGSEA. The CDR3 contains 17 residues. The CDR3 region has the DNA TGCAGGGTTGATTTGTCTAGCGGGAGTTTAGGGACAGATACGCAGTATTTT. This sequence encodes CRVDLSSGSLGTDTQYF.

The chain uses TRBV11-2 and TRBJ2-2, with 9 bases matching TRBD2. CDR3 size: 15 residues. Trimming at V came to 8 bases and at J to 5 bases, leaving 9 bases not matched to a gene. Germline V lookup: CDR1 SGHAT, CDR2 FQNNGV. The CDR3 protein is CASLVALAGTGELFF. The CDR3 DNA follows: TGTGCCAGCTTAGTGGCGCTAGCGGGAACCGGGGAGCTGTTTTTT.

Points on this clonotype: One end of the junction fails to match germline, which may point to a read error. V and J are TRBV11-2 and TRBJ2-1; D possibly matches TRBD1 or TRBD2 (5 bases each). Germline-derived CDR1 and CDR2 are SGHAT and FQNNGV. The length of the CDR3 is 12 residues. The CDR3 here is CVSGLGVREQFF. In DNA form, the CDR3 reads TGCGTCAGCGGCTTGGGGGTACGTGAGCAGTTCTTC. The full variable domain, its missing parts supplied by reference TRBV11-2 and TRBJ2-1, is EAGVAQSPRYKIIEKRQSVAFWCNPISGHATLYWYQQILGQGPKLLIQFQNNGVVDDSQLPKDRFSAERLKGVDSTLKIQPAKLEDSAVYLCVSGLGVREQFFGPGTRLTVL.

On this clonotype itself: At one of its ends the junction is not consistent with the germline gene, which may arise from a read error. The chain employs TRBV13 and TRBJ2-7, with D possibly being TRBD1 or TRBD2 (5 bases each). The CDR3 consists of 15 residues. Germline V gives CDR1 PRHDT, CDR2 FYEKMQ (reference sequence). CDR3 DNA sequence: TGTGCCAGCAGCACCCTGGCAGGGAGCTCCTACGAGCAATACTTC. This sequence encodes CASSTLAGSSYEQYF.

With regard to this clonotype: Mismatch with germline at one junction end may stem from a read error. This sequence joins TRBV7-9 and TRBJ2-2; TRBD1 might be the D (6 bases). Germline assignment: CDR1 SEHNR and CDR2 FQNEAQ (reference sequence). The CDR3 covers 16 residues. DNA for the CDR3: TGTGCCAGCAGCTCCCGGGACAAGGCGAACAACGGGGAGCTGTTTTTT. The encoded protein is CASSSRDKANNGELFF.

This clonotype was counted only a few times. V usage is TRBV2 and J usage is TRBJ2-3; D not certain. This CDR3 is built from 13 residues. Trimming shortened V by 4 bases and J by 3 bases, and 8 bases separated the two germline ends. From germline, CDR1 is SNHLY and CDR2 FYNNEI. The CDR3 region is CASSAQQTDTQYF. The CDR3 bases are TGTGCCAGCAGTGCCCAGCAGACAGATACGCAGTATTTT.

In the case of this clonotype: The junction does not match germline at one end; this may be a read error. This chain connects TRBV5-1 to TRBJ1-5; D is unclear. The CDR3 extends over 15 amino acids. Germline V gene data show CDR1 as SGHRS and CDR2 as YFSETQ. DNA for the CDR3: TGCGCCTGCAGCTTGGATCTTGCCAGCAATCAGCCCCAGCATTTT. It is translated as CACSLDLASNQPQHF.

Turning to this clonotype: Since the CDR3 does not end with the conserved phenylalanine or tryptophan, this likely comes from a read error. The chain is built from TRBV6-6 and TRBJ2-7; D may be TRBD2 (6 bases). The CDR3 spans 16 residues. Germline CDR1 reads MNHNY; CDR2 reads SVGAGI (reference sequence). CDR3: CASSSRTDGSSYEQYL. The DNA for the CDR3 is TGTGCCAGCAGTTCCCGCACGGACGGGAGCTCCTATGAGCAGTACCTC.

A word on this clonotype: An end of the junction does not agree with germline; a read error may underlie this. The CDR3 region is CAGSLQSQGESPLHF. CDR3 in DNA: TGTGCCGGCAGCTTACAGTCCCAAGGGGAGTCACCCCTCCACTTT. The chain has TRBV7-8 and TRBJ1-6; D may be TRBD1 (5 bases). Germline values: CDR1 SGHVS, CDR2 FQNEAQ. The CDR3 is 15 residues long. The entire variable domain, with the rest obtained from reference TRBV7-8 and TRBJ1-6, is as follows: GAGVSQSPRYKVAKRGQDVALRCDPISGHVSLFWYQQALGQGPEFLTYFQNEAQLDKSGLPSDRFFAERPEGSVSTLKIQRTQQEDSAVYLCAGSLQSQGESPLHFGNGTRLTVT.

Worth noting for this clonotype: A much larger clone is a single base away; this may be a read error. This sequence joins TRBV7-2 and TRBJ2-1, with TRBD2 as a possible D gene (5 bases). Trimming stripped 7 bases from V and 7 bases from J, with 14 bases between. This CDR3 is built from 13 residues. Germline CDR1 SGHTA, CDR2 FQGNSA. CDR3 sequence: CASNPTRENEQFF. Here the CDR3 DNA reads TGTGCCAGCAACCCTACTCGGGAAAATGAGCAGTTCTTC.

This clonotype has a single count. One end of the junction fails to match germline, which may point to a read error. The chain is built from TRBV4-2 and TRBJ2-6, with D perhaps matching TRBD1 or TRBD2 (5 bases each). This CDR3 contains 17 residues. CDR1 and CDR2 (germline): LGHNA, YNFKEQ. The DNA of the CDR3 is TGTGCCAGCAGTCCAGAGGGGCCTCGCTCTGGGGCCAACATCCTGACTTTC. Translating it yields CASSPEGPRSGANILTF.

This clonotype was seen only once. The chain joins TRBV7-4 to TRBJ2-1, with 15 bases identical to TRBD2. Per the germline V gene, CDR1 is SGHVT and CDR2 is SQSDAQ. The CDR3 is 19 residues long. V lost 3 bases to trimming and J lost 0 bases; unmatched junction nucleotides: 6. The CDR3 spells CASSFGLAGGLSSYNEQFF. CDR3 sequence (DNA): TGTGCCAGCAGCTTCGGACTAGCGGGAGGGTTAAGCTCCTACAATGAGCAGTTCTTC.

This clonotype was found a few times. The chain carries TRBV28 and TRBJ2-1; TRBD2 matches at 11 bases. The germline gives CDR1 MDHEN, CDR2 SYDVKM. This CDR3 comprises 15 residues. V shed 6 bases, J shed 4 bases, and the junction held 5 bases outside the gene matches. CDR3 sequence reads: CASRLAGALYNEQFF. The CDR3 DNA follows: TGTGCCAGCAGACTAGCGGGAGCCCTATACAATGAGCAGTTCTTC. Full variable domain (outside the CDR3, taken from reference TRBV28 and TRBJ2-1): DVKVTQSSRYLVKRTGEKVFLECVQDMDHENMFWYRQDPGLGLRLIYFSYDVKMKEKGDIPEGYSVSREKKERFSLILESASTNQTSMYLCASRLAGALYNEQFFGPGTRLTVL.

The sample holds one count of this clonotype. The germline gene is not matched at one end of the junction; a read error may be the cause. The rearrangement joins TRBV11-2 to TRBJ2-2, with a possible D match to TRBD1 (6 bases). CDR1 SGHAT and CDR2 FQNNGV come from the germline V gene. This CDR3 is 16 amino acids long. For the CDR3, the DNA is TGTGCCAACAGCTTAGACAGGCCCCCATTTAACGGGGAGCTGTCTTTT. As protein: CANSLDRPPFNGELSF.

For this clonotype: Germline is not matched at one junction end, which may reflect a read error. The V call is TRBV11-1, the J call TRBJ2-2; tentative D call: TRBD2 (6 bases). The length of the CDR3 is 16 residues. Looked up from germline, CDR1 is SGHAT and CDR2 is FQDESV (reference sequence). CDR3 coding DNA: TGTGCCAGCAGCATACAAGGACGGGGGAAGACCGGGGAGCTGTTTTTC. Amino acid sequence: CASSIQGRGKTGELFF.

This clonotype was recorded at least ten times. The rearrangement joins TRBV28 to TRBJ1-3; D may be TRBD1 (6 bases). The V end was cut by 5 bases, the J end by 4 bases, with 24 bases between. CDR3 length equals 18 residues. Germline lookup yields CDR1 MDHEN and CDR2 SYDVKM. The CDR3 here is CASSTPVDRRRPGNTIYF. DNA of the CDR3: TGTGCCAGCAGTACCCCGGTCGACAGGCGTCGTCCAGGAAACACCATATATTTT.

A word on this clonotype: One base away lies a much larger clone, so this may be a sequencing read error. The CDR3 nucleotides read TGTGCCAACAGCTTACTTCCGGGACACCAGAACACCGGGGAGCTGTTTTTT. Protein sequence: CANSLLPGHQNTGELFF. V is TRBV7-9 and J is TRBJ2-2; weak D call: TRBD1 (6 bases). Germline V gene lookup returns CDR1 SEHNR and CDR2 FQNEAQ (reference sequence). The CDR3 totals 17 residues.

This clonotype was picked up many times. The chain recombines TRBV12-3 or TRBV12-4 with TRBJ1-5; D remains ambiguous. Deletions cut 3 bases from V and 4 bases from J, with 4 bases between. The CDR3 sequence is 12 residues long. CDR3 loop: CASSFGNQPQHF. The CDR3, as DNA: TGTGCCAGCAGTTTTGGGAATCAGCCCCAGCATTTT.